The clone carrying this TCR beta chain was counted ten times or more. Antigen unknown. Using its own MiXCR run on the reads, TCRdb lists one record per CDR3 protein. The table shows roughly 320,000 distinct CDR3 sequences, with 8% to 10% occurring only once. The sample is drawn from a study of T cell repertoires in cytomegalovirus infection. About the research overall: Public TCR beta signature analysis indicated the presence of both CMV infection and matching HLA type.

Study-wide findings and caveats: Ex vivo responses were dominated by HLA-C-restricted CMV-specific TCR beta clonotypes. Frequencies of public TCR beta families were cumulated, and this identified carriers of CMV plus the relevant HLA.

The sample consisted of PBMCs. The TCR originated in a human donor in good health (CMV status not recorded). Some clones in this sample may be carry-over from other donors' samples.

CDR3 amino acids: CASSLAGTGTQYF. As DNA, the CDR3 is TGTGCCAGCAGTTTAGCCGGGACGGGGACCCAGTACTTC. The V call is TRBV6-2 or TRBV6-3, the J call TRBJ2-5, with D perhaps being TRBD1 or TRBD2 (5 bases each). CDR1 and CDR2 (germline): MNHEY, SVGEGT. Trimming left V 4 bases short and J 7 bases short, with 13 bases between. This CDR3 region has 13 residues.